The source of this TCR beta chain is a study of shared clonotypes between healthy human individuals. Turning to the study itself: Plates per donor: three CD4 naive, three CD4 memory, two CD8 naive, one CD8 memory.

The germline V gene encodes CDR1 SGHTA and CDR2 FQGNSA. There are 15 residues in the CDR3. V lost 4 bases and J 6 bases, leaving 19 bases between the germline ends. Profiled with immunoSEQ multiplex PCR; TCRdb holds only in-frame clones, not every one. The sample records approximately 980,000 clones, roughly 72% being singletons. CD4+ cells yielded CD45RA+ naive and CD45RA-negative memory subsets. The table lists this clone with a count of one. The sequence came from a man between 18 and 35 years old in good health. Sequences were obtained from memory CD4+ T cells sorted from blood. Subset given: CD45RA-negative fraction. V gene TRBV7-2 combines with J gene TRBJ2-7; D possibly corresponds to TRBD1 (5 bases). CDR3: CASSSTPQGLGEQYF. The CDR3 nucleotides read TGTGCCAGCAGCTCTACGCCTCAGGGCCTGGGCGAGCAGTACTTC.